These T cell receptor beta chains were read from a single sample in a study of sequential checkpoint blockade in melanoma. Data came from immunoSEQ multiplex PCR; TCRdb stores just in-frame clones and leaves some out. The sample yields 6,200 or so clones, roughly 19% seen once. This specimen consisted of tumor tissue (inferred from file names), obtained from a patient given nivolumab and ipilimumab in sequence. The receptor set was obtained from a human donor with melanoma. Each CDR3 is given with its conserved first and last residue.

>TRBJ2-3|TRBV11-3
CASSSGFARADTQYF
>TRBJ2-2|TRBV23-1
CASSQAVGAGTGELFF
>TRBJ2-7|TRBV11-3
CASSSTPRAYEQYF
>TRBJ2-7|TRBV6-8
CATSPGSYEQYF
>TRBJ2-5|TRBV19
CASSITNRETQYF
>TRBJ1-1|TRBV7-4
CASRVARNTEAFF
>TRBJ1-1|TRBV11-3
CASSLGRTATEAFF
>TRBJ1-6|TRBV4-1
CASSQDRVGGIWALHF
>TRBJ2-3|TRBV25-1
CASSTRLAGGADTQYF
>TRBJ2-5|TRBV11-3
CASSLFSGDETQYF
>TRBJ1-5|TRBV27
CASSLLGGNQPQHF
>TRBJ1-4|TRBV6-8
CASSEAPWAKGGLFF
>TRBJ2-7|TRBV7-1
CASSSEGGGEQYF
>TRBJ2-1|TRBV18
CASSPPSLEQFF
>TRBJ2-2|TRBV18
CASSPDQTRAGELFF
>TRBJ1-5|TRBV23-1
CASSQSLGKYSNQPQHF
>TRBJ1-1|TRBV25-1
CASSGRPRGGYTEAFF
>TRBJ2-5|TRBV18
CASSYPELQETQYF
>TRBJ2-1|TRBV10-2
CASRPGTSGFNEQFF
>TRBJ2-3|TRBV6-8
CASSDGRGDTQYF
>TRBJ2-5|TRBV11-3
CASSLQLAGYQETQYF
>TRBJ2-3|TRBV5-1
CASSRGLALRTDTQYF
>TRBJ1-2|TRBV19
CASSIAEGASGGGYTF
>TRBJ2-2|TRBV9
CASSVGRVGTGELFF
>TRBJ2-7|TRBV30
CAWRRGTGGREQYF
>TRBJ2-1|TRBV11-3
CASSTYGGSNEQFF
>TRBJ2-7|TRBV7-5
CASSPVGGVYYEQYF
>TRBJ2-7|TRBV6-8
CASRPPGQEQYF
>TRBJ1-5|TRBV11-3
CASSLGAAGGGQPQHF
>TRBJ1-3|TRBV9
CASSVGRANSGNTIYF
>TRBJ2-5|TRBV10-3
CAIKGGEHQETQYF